Sequencing of this TCR beta chain was carried out in a study of shared clonotypes between healthy human individuals (dated by TCRdb to the early 2020s). Turning to the overall study: A few men and two women, aged 18 to 49 years, made up the cohort. To increase sequencing depth and limit assay-specific biases, different laboratories used diverse techniques to prepare libraries and sequence TCR repertoires. For each donor, CD4 naive and CD4 memory were each run on three plates, CD8 naive on two plates, and CD8 memory on one plate. Each donor's leukapheresis produced roughly between about 0.8 and 10 billion PBMCs. The study deeply sequenced blood TCR repertoires of several healthy adults to estimate repertoire size and the extent of clonotype sharing between individuals.

Donors were healthy HIV-negative adults with no recently reported acute infections or vaccinations. Only Caucasian adults living in Nashville, Tennessee, USA were represented among the donors. CD4+ T cells were enriched by magnetic negative selection, after which naive cells were positively selected on CD45RA and the negative fraction was taken as the memory subset. Blood was obtained by leukapheresis, after which PBMCs were separated by Ficoll-Histopaque density gradient centrifugation and cryopreserved in liquid nitrogen vapor phase. Analytical flow cytometry was used to check the purity and quantity of every magnetically sorted T cell population. Genomic DNA was isolated from every sorted fraction and measured by UV absorbance on a Nanodrop 2000c. The paper as a whole reports these results and caveats: Sampling was limited to blood, and TCR repertoires in tissue likely differ from TCR repertoires in blood. Estimated clonotype richness was generally larger for naive than for memory subsets. Even with the large sequencing depth, rarefaction of the sorted-subset datasets indicated that sequencing was incomplete. Pairwise subsampling indicated that sequencing depth was expected to affect the degree of clonotype sharing among donors. The genetic and exposure-history diversity represented was limited by the small number of donors. When a few donors were compared, the shared fraction of clonotypes was around 5.1% for naive CD4, 3.5% for naive CD8, 2% to 2.5% for memory CD4, and 0.35% to 0.5% for memory CD8. Higher generation probabilities were observed for clonotypes shared by all four sorted-subset donors than for non-shared clonotypes.

A word on this clone: The target of this receptor is not known. The record has no base qualities; no much larger clone is one base away.

Inclusive of the bounding cysteine and phenylalanine, the CDR3 is 13 residues long. Of all the DNA, just the CDR3 is kept, 39 bases in frame from base 1. CDR1 MNHEY and CDR2 SVGAGI were looked up in the germline V gene. Cut back by 7 bases and 4 bases, the V and J ends lie 13 bases apart. TCR CDR3 regions were amplified from genomic DNA by multiplex PCR using the deep immunoSEQ assay. For each cell subset, the extracted genomic DNA was distributed evenly across all wells of several immunoSEQ 96-well plates, and each plate served as one replicate. For sorted subsets, around 0.2 ug of genomic DNA, equivalent to 30,000 or so T cell genomes, went into each replicate PCR. The purified libraries were quantified using a Qubit 3.0 fluorometer, sized with a Bioanalyzer 2100, and then quantified again using the KAPA Library Quantification kit. Every immunoSEQ 96-well plate was sequenced on a dedicated single-read 150-cycle Illumina NextSeq 550 flow cell. On the study's bioinformatics: Because the immunoSEQ output included only junctional sequences and no quality scores, the filtering could not be the same as the filtering used for full-length reads. Sequences were annotated with PyIR, a Python wrapper for IgBLAST v1.9, and V/J genes and CDR3 were assigned using IMGT germline references. Reads were filtered out if the reads had weak V/J assignments (E-value above 1e-6), no CDR3, stop codons, out-of-frame junctions, or ambiguous translated residues. V3J clonotypes were defined as sequences sharing the same inferred V gene, J gene, and CDR3 amino acid sequence. The percentage overlap between two repertoires was calculated by dividing the number of shared unique clonotypes by the size of the smaller repertoire. RTK rarefaction, the Chao1 estimator, and Recon v2.1 estimates of unobserved clonotypes were used to assess repertoire richness. For all TCRbeta clonotypes obtained by the gDNA method from four donors, generation probabilities were computed with OLGA. Drawn from immuneACCESS, this table holds only the in-frame rearrangements with V and J called that TCRdb kept. Clones are partly lost; checked studies trace under half to an unresolved V gene and leave the rest unexplained. V and J calls and clone size are copied from that table; D and trimming were computed from the DNA. In this sample the table shows about 680,000 clones, approximately 75% of which occur a single time. The ten most abundant clones make up 1.8% of the sample.

The receptor comes from a woman aged 30 to 39 in good health. Material for sequencing was memory CD4+ T cells sorted from blood. The cell subset or site label here, explained by the study, means: CD45RA-negative fraction. This sequence uses TRBV6-5 and TRBJ2-5, with no confidently assigned D gene. The DNA sequence follows: TGTGCCAGCACCTCAATGACTCGAGAGACCCAGTACTTC. This sequence encodes CASTSMTRETQYF.